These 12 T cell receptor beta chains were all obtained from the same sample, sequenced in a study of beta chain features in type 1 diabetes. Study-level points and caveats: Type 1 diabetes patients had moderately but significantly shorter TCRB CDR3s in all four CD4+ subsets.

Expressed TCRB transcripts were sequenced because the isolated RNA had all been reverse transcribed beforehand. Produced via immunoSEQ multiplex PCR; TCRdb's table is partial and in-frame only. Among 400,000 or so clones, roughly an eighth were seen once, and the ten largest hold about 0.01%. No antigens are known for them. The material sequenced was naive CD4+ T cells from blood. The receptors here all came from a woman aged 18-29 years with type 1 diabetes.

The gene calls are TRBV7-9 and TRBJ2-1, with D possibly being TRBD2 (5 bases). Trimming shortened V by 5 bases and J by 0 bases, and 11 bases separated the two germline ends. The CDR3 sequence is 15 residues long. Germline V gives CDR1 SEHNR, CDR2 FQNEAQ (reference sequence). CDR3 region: CASSGAESSYNEQFF. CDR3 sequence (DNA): TGTGCCAGCAGCGGAGCGGAGAGCTCCTACAATGAGCAGTTCTTC.

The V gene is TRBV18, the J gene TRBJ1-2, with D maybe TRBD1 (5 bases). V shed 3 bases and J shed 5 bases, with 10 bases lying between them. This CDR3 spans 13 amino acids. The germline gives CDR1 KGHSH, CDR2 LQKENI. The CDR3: CASSPGQEYGYTF. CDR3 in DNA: TGTGCCAGCTCACCGGGGCAGGAATATGGCTACACCTTC.

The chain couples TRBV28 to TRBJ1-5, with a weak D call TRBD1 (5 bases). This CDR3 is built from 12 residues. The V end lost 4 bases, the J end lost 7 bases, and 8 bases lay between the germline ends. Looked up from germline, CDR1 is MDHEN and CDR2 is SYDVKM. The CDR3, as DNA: TGTGCCAGCAGTTCGGGGGGGCAGCCCCAGCATTTT. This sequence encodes CASSSGGQPQHF.

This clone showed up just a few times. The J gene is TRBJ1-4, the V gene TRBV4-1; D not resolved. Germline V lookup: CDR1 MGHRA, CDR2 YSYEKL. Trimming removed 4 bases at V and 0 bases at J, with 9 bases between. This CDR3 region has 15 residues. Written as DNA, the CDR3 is TGCGCCAGCAGCCCGCTGGCAGCAACTAATGAAAAACTGTTTTTT. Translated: CASSPLAATNEKLFF.

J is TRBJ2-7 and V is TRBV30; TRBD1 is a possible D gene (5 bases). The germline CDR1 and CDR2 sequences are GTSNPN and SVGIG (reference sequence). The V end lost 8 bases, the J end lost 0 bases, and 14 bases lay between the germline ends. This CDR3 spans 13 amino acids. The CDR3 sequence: CAGGAPNSYEQYF. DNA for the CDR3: TGTGCCGGTGGGGCCCCAAACTCCTACGAGCAGTACTTC.

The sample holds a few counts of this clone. The CDR3 loop is CASSQKLVANEQFF. The CDR3 DNA is TGTGCCAGCAGCCAAAAACTCGTTGCCAATGAGCAGTTCTTC. The chain uses TRBV7-9 and TRBJ2-1; D ambiguous. From germline, CDR1 is SEHNR and CDR2 FQNEAQ (reference sequence). V shed 5 bases and J shed 6 bases, with 14 bases lying between them. The CDR3 extends over 14 amino acids. Full variable domain (remainder filled in from reference TRBV7-9 and TRBJ2-1): DTGVSQNPRHKITKRGQNVTFRCDPISEHNRLYWYRQTLGQGPEFLTYFQNEAQLEKSRLLSDRFSAERPKGSFSTLEIQRTEQGDSAMYLCASSQKLVANEQFFGPGTRLTVL.

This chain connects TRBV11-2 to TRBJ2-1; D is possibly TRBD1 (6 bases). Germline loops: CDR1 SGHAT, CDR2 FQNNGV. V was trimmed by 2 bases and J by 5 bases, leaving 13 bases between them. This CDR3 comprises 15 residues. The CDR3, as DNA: TGTGCCAGCAGCTTAACGAGGGGGAGACACAATGAGCAGTTCTTC. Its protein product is CASSLTRGRHNEQFF.

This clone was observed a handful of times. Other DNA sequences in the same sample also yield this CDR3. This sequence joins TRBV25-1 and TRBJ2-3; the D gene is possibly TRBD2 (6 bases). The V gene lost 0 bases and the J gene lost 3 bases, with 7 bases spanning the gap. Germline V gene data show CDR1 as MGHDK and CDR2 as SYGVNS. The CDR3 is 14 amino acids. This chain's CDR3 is CASSEYGGTDTQYF. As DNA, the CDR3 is TGTGCCAGCAGTGAATATGGGGGGACAGATACGCAGTATTTT.

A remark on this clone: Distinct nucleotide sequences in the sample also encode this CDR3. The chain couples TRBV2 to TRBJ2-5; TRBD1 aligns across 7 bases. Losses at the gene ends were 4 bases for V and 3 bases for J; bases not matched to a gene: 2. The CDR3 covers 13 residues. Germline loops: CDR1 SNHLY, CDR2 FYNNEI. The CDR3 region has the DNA TGTGCCAGCAGTGTCGACAGGGAAGAGACCCAGTACTTC. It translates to CASSVDREETQYF.

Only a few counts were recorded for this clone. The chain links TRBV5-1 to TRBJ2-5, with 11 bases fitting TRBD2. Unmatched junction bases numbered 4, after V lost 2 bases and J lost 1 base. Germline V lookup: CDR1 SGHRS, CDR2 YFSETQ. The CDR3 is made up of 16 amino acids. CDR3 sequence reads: CASSFSTSGGQETQYF. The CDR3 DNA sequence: TGCGCCAGCAGCTTCTCCACTAGCGGGGGCCAAGAGACCCAGTACTTC.

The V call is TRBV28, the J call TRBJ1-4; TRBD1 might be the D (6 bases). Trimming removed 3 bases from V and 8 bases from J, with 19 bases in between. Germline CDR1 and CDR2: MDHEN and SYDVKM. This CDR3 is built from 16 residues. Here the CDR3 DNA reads TGTGCCAGCAGTTTCTACGACAGGAGTTGGTCGGAAAAACTGTTTTTT. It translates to CASSFYDRSWSEKLFF.

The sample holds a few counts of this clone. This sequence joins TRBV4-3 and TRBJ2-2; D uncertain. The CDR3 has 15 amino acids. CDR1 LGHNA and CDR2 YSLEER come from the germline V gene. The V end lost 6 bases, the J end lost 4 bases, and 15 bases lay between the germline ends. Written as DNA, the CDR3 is TGCGCCAGCAGGGTGAACAGTTGGTTCACCGGGGAGCTGTTTTTT. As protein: CASRVNSWFTGELFF.